This TCR beta chain was recorded in a study of blood T cell repertoires in COVID-19. Study information: Some COVID-19 samples were acute and others convalescent; all came from the United States, Italy and Spain. From T cells, B-cell-depleted T cells, or PBMCs came the material, which was cDNA or gDNA.

A single count supports this clone. In the original workflow: Amplification from reference gene primers served as the basis for estimated nucleated cell counts. The table came from immunoSEQ multiplex PCR; TCRdb's copy has only in-frame clones and leaves some out. That table supplies the V and J calls and clone size; D and trimming were determined from the DNA. The data contain about 210,000 clones, approximately 90% of them singletons. The CDR3 length is 13 residues. Germline V gene lookup returns CDR1 MDHEN and CDR2 SYDVKM. V lost 5 bases and J lost 5, with 12 bases in between. The sequencing input was peripheral blood. The receptor was derived from a man aged 25-45 years with acute or convalescent COVID-19. The V and J genes are TRBV28 and TRBJ1-1; possibly TRBD1 for D (5 bases). In DNA, the CDR3 is TGTGCCAGCAGTCCTTCCAGGGTTACTGAAGCTTTCTTT. It is translated as CASSPSRVTEAFF. The full variable domain, its missing parts supplied by reference TRBV28 and TRBJ1-1, is DVKVTQSSRYLVKRTGEKVFLECVQDMDHENMFWYRQDPGLGLRLIYFSYDVKMKEKGDIPEGYSVSREKKERFSLILESASTNQTSMYLCASSPSRVTEAFFGQGTRLTVV.